This T cell receptor beta chain was captured by sequencing in a study of cytomegalovirus exposure and HLA in healthy donors. PCR primers comprised 60 Vbeta and 13 Jbeta primers. As processed by the authors: Unique TCR beta chains totaled roughly 79 million in a later count, with around 10 million of them shared. Measured with immunoSEQ multiplex PCR; TCRdb has only the in-frame clones, and not every one. That table gives V, J and clone size, and the DNA gave D and trimming. Of about 73,000 clones in the sample, over 70% were seen once. A remark on this clone: The antigen is undetermined.

The study's findings and limits: The authors considered a cluster of highly shared sequence variants likely to be a sequencing artifact.

Looked up from germline, CDR1 is SEHNR and CDR2 is FQNEAQ (reference sequence). This CDR3 has 16 residues. Trimming pared 1 base from V and 4 bases from J, leaving 14 bases between. This receptor was identified in a man between 65 and 79 years old in good health and CMV-seronegative. V and J are TRBV7-9 and TRBJ1-5, with D possibly being TRBD1 (5 bases). Material: PBMCs. CDR3 sequence reads: CASSLEVAGMNQPQHF. The CDR3 coding sequence is TGTGCCAGCAGCTTAGAGGTGGCAGGGATGAATCAGCCCCAGCATTTT.